This is a list of T cell receptor beta chains from one sample in a study of blood T cell repertoires in COVID-19. Profiled with immunoSEQ multiplex PCR; TCRdb holds only in-frame clones, not every one. The sample records 90,000 to 150,000 clones, 79% being singletons. The sample consisted of peripheral blood. The receptors here all came from a woman older than 75 with acute or convalescent COVID-19. Both conserved end residues are part of each CDR3. The D gene is left open where the match is weak. Size is stated for part of the rows, as once, few or many counts, or as a class when the clone is expanded.

D gene | clone size | J gene | V gene | CDR3 protein | CDR3 DNA
NA | NA | TRBJ1-1 | TRBV7-6 | CASSSQTHDMNTEAFF | TGTGCCAGCAGCTCCCAAACCCACGACATGAACACTGAAGCTTTCTTT
NA | NA | TRBJ2-3 | TRBV7-9 | CASGLGLSTDTQYF | TGTGCCAGCGGCTTGGGGCTTAGCACAGATACGCAGTATTTT
TRBD1 | few | TRBJ2-1 | TRBV7-9 | CASSLNLGQGGEQFF | TGTGCCAGCAGCTTAAATCTAGGACAGGGGGGTGAGCAGTTCTTC
NA | NA | TRBJ1-2 | TRBV4-2 | CASSQDPRASYGYTF | TGTGCCAGCAGCCAAGACCCCAGGGCATCCTATGGCTACACCTTC
NA | NA | TRBJ2-3 | TRBV4-1 | CASSIRERLSTDTQYF | TGCGCCAGCAGCATCCGGGAGAGACTGAGCACAGATACGCAGTATTTT
TRBD1 | few | TRBJ1-1 | TRBV4-3 | CASSQDNRGYTEAFF | TGCGCCAGCAGCCAAGATAACAGGGGATACACTGAAGCTTTCTTT
TRBD1 | NA | TRBJ1-2 | TRBV5-1 | CASSSRSGGYGYTF | TGCGCCAGCAGCTCAAGGTCAGGGGGTTATGGCTACACCTTC
TRBD2 | NA | TRBJ2-3 | TRBV7-2 | CASSLVVGRGADTQYF | TGTGCCAGCAGCTTAGTGGTCGGGAGGGGGGCAGATACGCAGTATTTT
TRBD1 | NA | TRBJ2-5 | TRBV11-1 | CASSQGDREPMTQYF | TGTGCCAGCAGCCAAGGGGACAGGGAGCCCATGACCCAGTACTTC
NA | NA | TRBJ2-2 | TRBV28 | CASRSTQRPFGSGELFF | TGTGCCAGCAGGAGTACTCAGAGGCCATTCGGGTCCGGGGAGCTGTTTTTT
NA | NA | TRBJ1-2 | TRBV19 | CASSGRMAGYTF | TGTGCCAGTAGTGGGAGGATGGCTGGCTACACCTTC
TRBD2 | NA | TRBJ2-1 | TRBV7-8 | CASSIHVTSGRNKFF | TGTGCCAGCAGTATCCACGTCACTAGCGGGAGAAATAAGTTCTTC
NA | NA | TRBJ2-4 | TRBV10-3 | CAISESDSARKNIQYF | TGTGCCATCAGTGAGTCAGATAGCGCCCGCAAAAACATTCAGTACTTC
NA | NA | TRBJ2-7 | TRBV6-1 | CASSEAGTYTYEQYF | TGTGCCAGCAGTGAAGCGGGGACTTATACCTACGAGCAGTACTTC
NA | NA | TRBJ1-6 | TRBV7-2 | CASSLEGDNSPLHF | TGTGCCAGCAGCTTAGAAGGGGATAATTCACCCCTCCACTTT
NA | once | TRBJ2-7 | TRBV6-1 | CASSEARYEQYF | TGTGCCAGCAGTGAAGCGCGTTACGAGCAGTACTTC
NA | NA | TRBJ2-7 | TRBV2 | CASSVQAYEQYF | TGTGCCAGCAGCGTCCAGGCCTACGAGCAGTACTTC
NA | NA | TRBJ1-6 | TRBV19 | CASSVQGLENSPLHF | TGTGCCAGTAGTGTACAGGGTCTGGAAAATTCACCCCTCCACTTT
NA | NA | TRBJ2-5 | TRBV9 | CASSARAGGGAQETQYF | TGTGCCAGCAGCGCCCGGGCAGGAGGGGGGGCCCAAGAGACCCAGTACTTC
TRBD1 | NA | TRBJ1-4 | TRBV19 | CASSLNRGANEKLFF | TGTGCCAGTAGTTTGAACAGGGGGGCTAATGAAAAACTGTTTTTT
TRBD1 | NA | TRBJ1-1 | TRBV19 | CASSFRQGAFVNTEAFF | TGTGCCAGTAGTTTCCGGCAGGGGGCCTTCGTGAACACTGAAGCTTTCTTT
TRBD1 | NA | TRBJ1-3 | TRBV9 | CASSRGQDLSGNTIYF | TGTGCCAGCTCCCGGGGACAGGACCTCTCTGGAAACACCATATATTTT
TRBD2 | NA | TRBJ2-1 | TRBV9 | CASSVELAGVSEQFF | TGTGCCAGCAGCGTAGAACTAGCGGGAGTTTCTGAGCAGTTCTTC
TRBD2 | NA | TRBJ2-3 | TRBV7-2 | CASSLEVGGRASDTQYF | TGTGCCAGCAGCTTAGAGGTTGGCGGGAGGGCCTCAGATACGCAGTATTTT
NA | NA | TRBJ1-6 | TRBV7-2 | CASNPYPGTQESPLHF | TGTGCCAGCAACCCGTACCCCGGGACACAGGAATCACCCCTCCACTTT
TRBD1 | NA | TRBJ1-5 | TRBV19 | CASSMADRGPISHF | TGTGCCAGTAGTATGGCGGACAGGGGGCCGATTTCGCATTTT
NA | NA | TRBJ1-6 | TRBV2 | CATGGPSLDSPLHF | TGTGCCACCGGAGGACCTTCTTTAGATTCACCCCTCCACTTT
NA | NA | TRBJ2-3 | TRBV6-5 | CASSGRAADTQYF | TGTGCCAGCAGCGGGAGAGCAGCAGATACGCAGTATTTT
TRBD1 | NA | TRBJ2-7 | TRBV19 | CASSTGTGPYEQYF | TGTGCCAGTAGTACCGGGACAGGGCCCTACGAGCAGTACTTC
NA | NA | TRBJ1-6 | TRBV5-1 | CASSLALGAANSPLHF | TGCGCCAGCAGCTTGGCGCTGGGGGCGGCTAATTCACCCCTCCACTTT
TRBD2 | NA | TRBJ2-7 | TRBV3-1/TRBV3-2 | CASSQDPGGFSYEQYF | TGTGCCAGCAGCCAAGATCCGGGAGGCTTCTCCTACGAGCAGTACTTC
TRBD1 | NA | TRBJ1-2 | TRBV27 | CASTRTTGVDGYTF | TGTGCCAGCACCCGTACAACAGGGGTAGATGGCTACACCTTC
NA | NA | TRBJ2-6 | TRBV11-2 | CASSPYSGANVLTF | TGTGCCAGCAGCCCCTATTCTGGGGCCAACGTCCTGACTTTC
NA | NA | TRBJ2-2 | TRBV28 | CASLPAGGEAGELFF | TGTGCCAGCCTTCCGGCGGGCGGGGAGGCCGGGGAGCTGTTTTTT
TRBD2 | NA | TRBJ2-1 | TRBV7-9 | CASSFAGGGAYYYNEQFF | TGTGCCAGCAGCTTCGCGGGGGGTGGGGCGTACTACTACAATGAGCAGTTCTTC
NA | NA | TRBJ1-5 | TRBV6-2/TRBV6-3 | CASSRRRESQPQHF | TGTGCCAGCAGCCGACGCAGGGAATCTCAGCCCCAGCATTTT
TRBD2 | NA | TRBJ2-1 | TRBV4-2 | CASSQDKSGGYNEQFF | TGTGCCAGCAGCCAAGATAAGAGCGGGGGCTACAATGAGCAGTTCTTC
NA | NA | TRBJ1-2 | TRBV9 | CASSAFLQVPDYGYTF | TGTGCCAGCAGCGCCTTTTTACAGGTCCCAGACTATGGCTACACCTTC
NA | NA | TRBJ2-3 | TRBV29-1 | CSVDPPGQPSTDTQYF | TGCAGCGTTGACCCTCCAGGGCAACCTAGCACAGATACGCAGTATTTT
TRBD2 | NA | TRBJ2-1 | TRBV9 | CASTSSGSSYNEQFF | TGTGCCAGCACCTCTAGCGGGAGCTCCTACAATGAGCAGTTCTTC
NA | NA | TRBJ1-3 | TRBV2 | CASSGTLSGNTIYF | TGTGCCAGCAGTGGGACTTTATCTGGAAACACCATATATTTT
TRBD1 | NA | TRBJ1-2 | TRBV6-2/TRBV6-3 | CASSPLTGNYGYTF | TGTGCCAGCAGTCCGTTGACAGGGAACTATGGCTACACCTTC
NA | NA | TRBJ1-2 | TRBV9 | CASSVDSSSYGYTF | TGTGCCAGCAGCGTAGATTCGAGCTCCTATGGCTACACCTTC
TRBD2 | NA | TRBJ2-1 | TRBV5-1 | CASSLGSGRTDEQFF | TGCGCCAGCAGCTTGGGCAGCGGGAGAACGGATGAGCAGTTCTTC
NA | NA | TRBJ1-2 | TRBV12-3/TRBV12-4 | CASSSFSGHGYTF | TGTGCCAGCAGTAGCTTTTCAGGGCATGGCTACACCTTC
TRBD1 | NA | TRBJ2-1 | TRBV6-2/TRBV6-3 | CASSRGQVAYNEQFF | TGTGCCAGCAGTAGGGGACAGGTGGCCTACAATGAGCAGTTCTTC
TRBD2 | NA | TRBJ2-1 | TRBV6-5 | CASSYWKREGQREQFF | TGTGCCAGCAGTTACTGGAAGCGGGAGGGCCAAAGGGAGCAGTTCTTC
TRBD1 | NA | TRBJ1-2 | TRBV15 | CATSSGTGVYGYTF | TGTGCCACCAGCAGCGGAACAGGGGTCTATGGCTACACCTTC
TRBD2 | NA | TRBJ2-1 | TRBV6-2/TRBV6-3 | CASSYSSPSGIYNEQFF | TGTGCCAGCAGTTACTCAAGCCCTAGCGGGATATACAATGAGCAGTTCTTC
TRBD1 | NA | TRBJ1-1 | TRBV7-8 | CASRPDRGQGNTEAFF | TGTGCCAGCAGACCGGACAGGGGGCAGGGGAACACTGAAGCTTTCTTT
NA | NA | TRBJ2-1 | TRBV3-1/TRBV3-2 | CASSHSYNEQFF | TGTGCCAGCAGCCACAGCTACAATGAGCAGTTCTTC
NA | few | TRBJ2-7 | TRBV15 | CATSRDKGNEQYF | TGTGCCACCAGCAGAGATAAGGGGAACGAGCAGTACTTC
NA | NA | TRBJ1-5 | TRBV6-5 | CASSFGRNQPQHF | TGTGCCAGCAGTTTCGGTCGGAATCAGCCCCAGCATTTT